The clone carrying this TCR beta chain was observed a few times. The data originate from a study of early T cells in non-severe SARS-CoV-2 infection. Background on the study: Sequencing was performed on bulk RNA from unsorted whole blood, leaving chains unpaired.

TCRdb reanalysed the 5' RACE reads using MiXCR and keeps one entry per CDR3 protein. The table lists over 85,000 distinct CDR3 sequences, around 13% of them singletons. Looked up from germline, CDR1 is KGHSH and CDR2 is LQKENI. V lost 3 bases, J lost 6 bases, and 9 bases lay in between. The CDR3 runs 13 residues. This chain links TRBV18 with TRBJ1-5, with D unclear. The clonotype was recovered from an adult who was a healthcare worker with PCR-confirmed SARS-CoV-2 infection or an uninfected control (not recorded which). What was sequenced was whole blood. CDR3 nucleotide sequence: TGTGCCAGCTCACCTTCCTTTACTCAGCCCCAGCATTTT. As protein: CASSPSFTQPQHF.